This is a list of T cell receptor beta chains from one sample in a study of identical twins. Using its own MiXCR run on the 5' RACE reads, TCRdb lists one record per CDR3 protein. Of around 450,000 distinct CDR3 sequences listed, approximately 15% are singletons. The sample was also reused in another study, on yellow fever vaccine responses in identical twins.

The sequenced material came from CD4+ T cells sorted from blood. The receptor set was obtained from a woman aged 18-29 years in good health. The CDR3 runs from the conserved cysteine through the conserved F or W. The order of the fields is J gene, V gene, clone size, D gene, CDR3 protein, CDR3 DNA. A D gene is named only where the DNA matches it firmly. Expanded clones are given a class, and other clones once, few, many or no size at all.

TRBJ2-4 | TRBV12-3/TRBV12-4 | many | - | CASSLIQNIQYF | TGTGCCAGCAGTTTAATCCAAAACATTCAGTACTTC
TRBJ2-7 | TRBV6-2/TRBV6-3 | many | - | CASSHGSYEQYF | TGTGCCAGCAGTCACGGGAGTTACGAGCAGTACTTC
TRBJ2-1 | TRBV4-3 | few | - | CASSQDGEPHNEQFF | TGCGCCAGCAGCCAAGATGGGGAGCCCCACAATGAGCAGTTCTTC
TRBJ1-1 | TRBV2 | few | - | CASGQSPREAFF | TGTGCCAGCGGTCAGTCCCCTCGAGAAGCTTTCTTT
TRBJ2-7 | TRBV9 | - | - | CASSERTTSYEQHF | TGTGCCAGCAGTGAGAGGACGACTTCCTACGAGCAGCACTTC
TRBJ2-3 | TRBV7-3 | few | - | CASSVSGFSTDTQYF | TGTGCCAGCAGCGTCTCGGGGTTCAGCACAGATACGCAGTATTTT
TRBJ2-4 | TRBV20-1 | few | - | CSAYGTTENIQYF | TGCAGTGCCTATGGGACCACGGAAAACATTCAGTACTTC
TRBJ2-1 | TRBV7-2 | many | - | CASGYGTYNEQFF | TGTGCCAGCGGCTACGGAACCTACAATGAGCAGTTCTTC
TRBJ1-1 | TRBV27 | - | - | CASSLFGAGNTEAFF | TGTGCCAGCAGCCTTTTTGGGGCGGGGAACACTGAAGCTTTCTTT
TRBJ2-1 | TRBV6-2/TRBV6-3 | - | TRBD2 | CASSYWGQGGTSGRANYNEQFF | TGTGCCAGCAGTTACTGGGGACAGGGGGGGACTAGCGGGAGGGCGAATTACAATGAGCAGTTCTTC
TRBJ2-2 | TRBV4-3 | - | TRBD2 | CASSQFGGPSGSTGELFF | TGCGCCAGCAGCCAATTCGGGGGCCCTAGCGGGAGCACCGGGGAGCTGTTTTTT
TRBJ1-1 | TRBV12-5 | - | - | CASGLAGNTEAFF | TGTGCTAGTGGTTTGGCAGGTAACACTGAAGCTTTCTTT
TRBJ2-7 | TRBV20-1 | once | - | CSARDHGGGRYEQYF | TGCAGTGCTAGAGATCATGGAGGGGGCAGGTACGAGCAGTACTTC
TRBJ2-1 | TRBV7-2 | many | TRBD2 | CASSRTSGGYNEQFF | TGTGCCAGCAGTCGAACTAGCGGGGGTTACAATGAGCAGTTCTTC
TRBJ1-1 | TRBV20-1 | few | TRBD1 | CSARDNRGRGATEAFF | TGCAGTGCTAGAGATAACAGGGGGCGCGGTGCCACTGAAGCTTTCTTT
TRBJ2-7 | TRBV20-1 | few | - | CSAPPERTVYEQYF | TGCAGTGCTCCCCCAGAAAGGACAGTATACGAGCAGTACTTC
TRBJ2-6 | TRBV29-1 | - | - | CSVYRPRPSGANVLTF | TGCAGCGTCTACCGCCCCAGGCCGTCTGGGGCCAACGTCCTGACTTTC
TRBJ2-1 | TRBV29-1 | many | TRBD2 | CSVLAGPREQFF | TGCAGCGTACTAGCGGGACCCCGGGAGCAGTTCTTC
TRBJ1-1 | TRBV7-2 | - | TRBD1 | CASSFRGQVEAFF | TGTGCCAGCAGCTTCAGGGGACAGGTTGAAGCTTTCTTT
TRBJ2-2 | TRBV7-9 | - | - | CASSPGINTGELFF | TGTGCCAGCAGCCCGGGGATAAACACCGGGGAGCTGTTTTTT
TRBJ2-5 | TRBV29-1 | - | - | CSANKGGGGTQYF | TGCAGCGCCAATAAGGGGGGGGGAGGGACCCAGTACTTC
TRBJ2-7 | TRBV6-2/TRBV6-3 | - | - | CASRAQGVGTYEQYF | TGTGCCAGCAGGGCCCAGGGAGTAGGGACCTACGAGCAGTACTTC
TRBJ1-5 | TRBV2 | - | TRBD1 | CASSDLGQDSNQPQHF | TGTGCCAGCAGCGACTTGGGACAGGATAGCAATCAGCCCCAGCATTTT
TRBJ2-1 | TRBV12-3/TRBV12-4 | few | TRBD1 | CASSTQGAAYNEQFF | TGTGCCAGCAGTACTCAGGGGGCAGCCTACAATGAGCAGTTCTTC
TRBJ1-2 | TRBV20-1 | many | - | CSASSTSNYGYTF | TGCAGTGCTAGTTCCACGTCTAACTATGGCTACACCTTC
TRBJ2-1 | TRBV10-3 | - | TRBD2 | CASSESSVAGSYNEQFF | TGTGCCAGCAGTGAGTCCAGCGTAGCGGGGTCCTACAATGAGCAGTTCTTC
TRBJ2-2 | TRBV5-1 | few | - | CASSLGFGLANTGELFF | TGCGCCAGCAGCTTGGGTTTTGGCCTAGCGAACACCGGGGAGCTGTTTTTT
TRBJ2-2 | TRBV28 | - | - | CASSPTQLPGELFF | TGTGCCAGCAGTCCCACTCAACTACCCGGGGAGCTGTTTTTT
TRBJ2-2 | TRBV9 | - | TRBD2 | CASSPIGTSGSTNTGELFF | TGTGCCAGCAGCCCAATAGGGACTAGCGGGAGTACGAACACCGGGGAGCTGTTTTTT
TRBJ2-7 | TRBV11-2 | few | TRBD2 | CASSPGFEGLNYEQYF | TGTGCCAGCAGCCCTGGTTTTGAGGGACTAAACTACGAGCAGTACTTC
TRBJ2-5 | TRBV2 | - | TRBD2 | CASISGRKETQYF | TGTGCCAGCATTAGCGGGAGGAAAGAGACCCAGTACTTC
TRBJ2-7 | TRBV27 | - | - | CASSFSGSAYEQYF | TGTGCCAGCAGTTTCAGCGGCAGTGCCTACGAGCAGTACTTC
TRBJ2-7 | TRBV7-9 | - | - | CASSSPGTEYEQYF | TGTGCCAGCAGCTCACCCGGGACCGAATACGAGCAGTACTTC
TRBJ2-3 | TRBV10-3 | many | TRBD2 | CAISGLAGGRSTDTQYF | TGTGCCATCAGTGGTCTAGCGGGGGGACGTAGCACAGATACGCAGTATTTT
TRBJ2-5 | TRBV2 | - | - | CASSGGLRTLRETQYF | TGTGCCAGCAGTGGAGGGCTACGGACTCTTAGAGAGACCCAGTACTTC
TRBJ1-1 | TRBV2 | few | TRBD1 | CASRMTGEYTEAFF | TGTGCCAGCAGAATGACAGGGGAGTACACTGAAGCTTTCTTT
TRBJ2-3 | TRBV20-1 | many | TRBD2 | CSATPLWRGGQDTQYF | TGCAGTGCTACTCCCCTCTGGCGGGGGGGCCAAGATACGCAGTATTTT
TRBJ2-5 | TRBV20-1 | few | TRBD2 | CSASPGLAQETQYF | TGCAGTGCGAGCCCGGGACTAGCGCAAGAGACCCAGTACTTC